The clone carrying this T cell receptor beta chain was counted at least ten times. Its target is not known. Unique molecular identifiers were incorporated into the prepared TCRbeta library. One entry per CDR3 protein, called by TCRdb with MiXCR from the PCR reads. This table holds 200,000 or so distinct CDR3 sequences, approximately 6.8% found once. Germline lookup yields CDR1 SNHLY and CDR2 FYNNEI. This CDR3 has 13 amino acids. V was clipped by 3 bases and J by 1 base, with 6 bases between them. The data originate from a study of T-cell reconstitution after alpha-beta-depleted transplantation in children. Study results and caveats: T-cell counts and diversity were attributed mostly to newly produced T cells one year after transplant. Surviving recipient cells, namely T cells and thymic progenitors, were the source of high day-60 TCRbeta diversity in some patients. As was reported, about two months after transplant, alpha-beta T cells came from several hundred expanded graft clones.

This rearrangement joins TRBV2 to TRBJ1-1; D unresolved. The clonotype originates from a girl under three years old with combined immunodeficiency, due to receive a stem cell transplant. The sample here was PBMCs, taken before TCRalphabeta/CD19-depleted stem cell transplant. CDR3 sequence: CASSDMGNTEAFF. CDR3 DNA sequence: TGTGCCAGCAGTGATATGGGGAACACTGAAGCTTTCTTT.